This TCR beta chain was documented in a study of T cell responses to AZD1222 COVID-19 vaccine (dated by TCRdb to the early 2020s). With respect to the entire study: AZD1222 recipients given second doses at about 4 weeks or at about 12 weeks were pooled, since spike-specific TCR depth and breadth were not found to differ between the two schedules. TCR sequencing was performed for 230 to 250 trial participants, of whom about 200 were given two doses of AZD1222 and around 25 were given two doses of MenACWY control vaccine. Enrollment into the trials was organized by age into subgroups of 18-55, 56-69 and 70-plus years, and those subgroups contained approximately 150, 30 and 60 TCR-sequenced participants, respectively. Study-wide findings and limitations: After two AZD1222 doses, spike-specific TCR breadth and depth were significantly higher than at day 0 and than in MenACWY recipients. Vaccine-associated CD4 TCRs spanned the whole spike protein, with dominant responses in regions 160-218 and 743-854. Because no samples from the day 14 peak response were available, repertoires could be characterized only after the peak T cell response. Conclusions about previously exposed vaccinees are limited, since just six AZD1222 recipients were seropositive for SARS-CoV-2 at baseline. Reportedly, almost half of the unique spike-specific TCRs recognized epitopes lying outside the regions that are mutated in the B.1.351 and B.1.1.7 variants. Participants were mostly white British and included more females than males, and it was suggested by the authors that clonal diversity may have been underestimated. The 56-69-year group was small, and its depth increase did not reach significance, likely because of low power.

Of note for this clone: Its antigen target is currently unknown. No base qualities exist here, and no much larger clone lies one base off it.

The CDR3 regions of human TCRbeta chains were analyzed by immunosequencing. As for how the authors treated the data: TCRs in the repertoires were compared against a reference library of SARS-CoV-2-specific TCRs that had been generated with the MIRA antigen-specificity platform. Breadth meant the fraction of unique TCRs that were SARS-CoV-2-associated, whereas depth meant the fraction of total T cells that were SARS-CoV-2-associated. Using the MIRA data, every spike-specific TCR was mapped to the spike region that the TCR reacted to and assigned to either a CD4 or a CD8 class. Log10-transformed breadth and depth values were compared by one-way ANOVA with Sidak's multiple comparisons tests. The table was pulled from immuneACCESS by TCRdb, which kept in-frame rearrangements only. Such tables lose some clones; where checked, under half of the loss comes from unresolved V genes, and the rest has no known cause. That table is the source of V, J and clone size, and D and trimming were worked out from the DNA. The sample table records around 60,000 clones; over 85% of these occur just once. Jointly, the top ten make up 4% to 5% of the sample.

CDR1 and CDR2 (SGHVS, FNYEAQ) derive from the germline V gene. The CDR3 holds 15 amino acids from the cysteine to the phenylalanine. Only CDR3 DNA is held: 45 bases, read in frame from base 1. V and J are truncated by 6 bases and 4 bases respectively, leaving an intervening sequence of 15 bases. In the paper's terms, the time point label means: baseline before first vaccination. Samples from vaccinated people were obtained from the UK trials COV001 and COV002, which included a single-blind randomized controlled phase 2/3 trial of AZD1222 (ChAdOx1 nCoV-19) in healthy adults. For TCRbeta chain sequencing, PBMC samples from trial participants were taken at day 0 and at day 28 after the second dose.

This receptor chain uses TRBV7-6 and TRBJ1-4; the D gene is unclear. The sequences come from peripheral blood, collected on day 0 of AZD1222 vaccination. The receptor was derived from an adult in good health. The DNA sequence reads TGTGCCAGCAGTGTTGGGAACCAGAATAATGAAAAACTGTTTTTT. This is translated as CASSVGNQNNEKLFF.